This is a list of T cell receptor beta chains from one sample in a study of blood T cell repertoires in COVID-19. Only in-frame clones appear in the TCRdb table, and some are missing; sequencing was by immunoSEQ multiplex PCR. The repertoire holds around 250,000 clones, with about 89% as singletons. The sequenced sample consisted of PBMCs or T cells enriched from blood (not recorded which). The receptors stem from a woman aged 30 to 39 who had recovered from COVID-19. Each CDR3 is given with its conserved first and last residue. A D gene is named only where the DNA matches it firmly. Clone size is stated in some rows and not others, as once, few, many or a class when expanded.

>-|TRBV4-3|TRBJ1-5|-
TGCGCCAGCAGCCAAGTCGTCGGGGGGCCCCAGCATTTT
CASSQVVGGPQHF
>-|TRBV24-1|TRBJ1-2|-
TGTGCCACCAGTCCTGACGGGGTGGGCTATGGCTACACCTTC
CATSPDGVGYGYTF
>-|TRBV7-3|TRBJ2-1|few
TGTGCCAGCAGCTTCCAACAGGGTTTGTACAATGAGCAGTTCTTC
CASSFQQGLYNEQFF
>-|TRBV4-1|TRBJ2-1|-
TGCGCCAGCAGCCAATTAGGGCTAGCCCCCAATGAGCAGTTCTTC
CASSQLGLAPNEQFF
>-|TRBV9|TRBJ2-7|-
TGTGCCAGCAGCGTTGAGACTACACCGGGCGAGCAGTACTTC
CASSVETTPGEQYF
>-|TRBV7-9|TRBJ1-1|-
TGTGCCAGCAGTCGTCCCGAGGGGAACACTGAAGCTTTCTTT
CASSRPEGNTEAFF
>TRBD1|TRBV29-1|TRBJ1-1|-
TGCAGCGTCGAAGTTACAGGGGGCGCAACTGAAGCTTTCTTT
CSVEVTGGATEAFF
>-|TRBV23-1|TRBJ1-3|-
TGCGCCAGCAGTCTAGGAGTTCCGTCTGGAAACACCATATATTTT
CASSLGVPSGNTIYF
>-|TRBV27|TRBJ2-1|-
TGTGCCAGCAGTTTATTTGTGGGTCGGAGGGAAATTGAGCAGTTCTTC
CASSLFVGRREIEQFF
>TRBD2|TRBV5-1|TRBJ2-1|few
TGCGCCAGCAGCTTGGCCGAAGTAGCGGGATCTTACAATGAGCAGTTCTTC
CASSLAEVAGSYNEQFF
>-|TRBV6-5|TRBJ2-1|-
TGTGCCAGCTGCATGCGTGCTAGCGAGCAGTTCTTC
CASCMRASEQFF
>TRBD2|TRBV7-2|TRBJ2-7|-
TGTGCCAGCAGCTTAGGCGGGACTAGCTCCCTTAACGAGCAGTACTTC
CASSLGGTSSLNEQYF
>-|TRBV12-5|TRBJ1-2|-
TGTGCTAGTGGTACAGGAACAGGGTGGAGTGGCTACACCTTC
CASGTGTGWSGYTF
>TRBD1|TRBV5-6|TRBJ1-2|-
TGTGCCGTCACCCGGGACAGGGCGGATGGCTACACCTTC
CAVTRDRADGYTF
>TRBD2|TRBV19|TRBJ2-7|-
TGTGCCAGTAGTATTGTGGCGGGAGGTTCCTACGAGCAGTACTTC
CASSIVAGGSYEQYF
>TRBD1|TRBV5-1|TRBJ1-6|-
TGCGCCAGCAGCCCCGGACAGGGTGGTTCACCCCTCCACTTT
CASSPGQGGSPLHF
>TRBD1|TRBV25-1|TRBJ1-2|-
TGTGCCAGCAGTGCCTTGGGGACAGGGGCCTATGGCTACACCTTC
CASSALGTGAYGYTF
>-|TRBV28|TRBJ1-5|-
TGTGCCAGCTTCTGGGGCCCAAATCAGCCCCAGCATTTT
CASFWGPNQPQHF
>TRBD1|TRBV3-1/TRBV3-2|TRBJ1-1|-
TGTGCCAGCAGCCAAGCGGACAGGGGGAACACTGAAGCTTTCTTT
CASSQADRGNTEAFF
>TRBD1|TRBV7-2|TRBJ1-3|-
TGTGCCAGCAGCTGGGGACAGGGGACTATCTCTGGAAACACCATATATTTT
CASSWGQGTISGNTIYF
>TRBD1|TRBV19|TRBJ2-1|many
TGTGCCAGTAGTCCCAGACAGGGTCGGGTGGATGAGCAGTTCTTC
CASSPRQGRVDEQFF
>-|TRBV4-3|TRBJ1-1|-
TGCGCCAGCAGCCAAGACGGAGGCCTTGAAGCTTTCTTT
CASSQDGGLEAFF
>-|TRBV28|TRBJ1-5|-
TGTGCCAGCACGAGGAGCAATCAGCCCCAGCATTTT
CASTRSNQPQHF
>TRBD2|TRBV9|TRBJ2-2|-
TGTGCCAGCAGCGTAGATGGGGGAGGGTTGACCGGGGAGCTGTTTTTT
CASSVDGGGLTGELFF
>TRBD1|TRBV5-1|TRBJ1-6|-
TGCGCCAGCAGCTTGGCCGGGACAGCCGTTGGGTCACCCCTCCACTTT
CASSLAGTAVGSPLHF
>-|TRBV6-5|TRBJ1-1|-
TGTGCCAGCAGTTCACAGGGAGGGGTGAACACTGAAGCTTTCTTT
CASSSQGGVNTEAFF
>TRBD2|TRBV5-1|TRBJ2-1|-
TGCGCCAGCAGCTTGGCGGCTAGCGGGTCCTACAATGAGCAGTTCTTC
CASSLAASGSYNEQFF
>TRBD2|TRBV13|TRBJ2-1|-
TGTGCCAGCAGCTTAGTAGGGCTAGCGGGAGACAATGAGCAGTTCTTC
CASSLVGLAGDNEQFF
>-|TRBV5-1|TRBJ2-3|-
TGCGCCAGCAGCATACCTAGCGACCGAGGGGATACGCAGTATTTT
CASSIPSDRGDTQYF
>-|TRBV5-1|TRBJ1-1|-
TGCGCCAGCAGCTCCGGAGCTCTGAGGGACACTGAAGCTTTCTTT
CASSSGALRDTEAFF
>-|TRBV6-5|TRBJ1-1|-
TGTGCCAGCAGTTACCGGGCACAGGGCCGTGGTAGCGCTTTCTTT
CASSYRAQGRGSAFF
>TRBD1|TRBV5-1|TRBJ2-3|-
TGCGCCAGCAGCTTGAATGACAGGGGAACAGATACGCAGTATTTT
CASSLNDRGTDTQYF
>TRBD1|TRBV24-1|TRBJ1-2|-
TGTGCCACCTTCGGGGGCCGACCTGGACAGGGGTGGTATACTAACTATGGCTACACCTTC
CATFGGRPGQGWYTNYGYTF
>TRBD2|TRBV7-9|TRBJ2-1|-
TGTGCCAGCAGCTTGGGACTAGCGGGGGGAAATGAGCAGTTCTTC
CASSLGLAGGNEQFF
>-|TRBV5-5|TRBJ1-1|-
TGTGCCAGCAGCCCCAGGACTGGAGCTTTCTTT
CASSPRTGAFF
>-|TRBV24-1|TRBJ1-5|-
TGTGCCACCAGTGAGGGGGGTGGCAATCAGCCCCAGCATTTT
CATSEGGGNQPQHF
>-|TRBV11-2|TRBJ2-3|-
TGTGCCAGCAGCTTTCGAGTATTCTCAGATACGCAGTATTTT
CASSFRVFSDTQYF
>TRBD2|TRBV4-2|TRBJ2-1|-
TGTGCCAGCAGCCAAGCTAGCGGGAGCTACAATGAGCAGTTCTTC
CASSQASGSYNEQFF
>-|TRBV7-2|TRBJ2-7|once
TGTGCCAGCAGCTTAGTTGGTGCACACCCCTACGAGCAGTACTTC
CASSLVGAHPYEQYF
>TRBD1|TRBV11-2|TRBJ1-2|-
TGTGCCAGCAGCTCCCTTAGGGGGCCACTCTATGGCTACACCTTC
CASSSLRGPLYGYTF
>-|TRBV9|TRBJ1-5|-
TGTGTCAGCAGCGTATCCGGGGAGAGCAATCAGCCCCAGCATTTT
CVSSVSGESNQPQHF